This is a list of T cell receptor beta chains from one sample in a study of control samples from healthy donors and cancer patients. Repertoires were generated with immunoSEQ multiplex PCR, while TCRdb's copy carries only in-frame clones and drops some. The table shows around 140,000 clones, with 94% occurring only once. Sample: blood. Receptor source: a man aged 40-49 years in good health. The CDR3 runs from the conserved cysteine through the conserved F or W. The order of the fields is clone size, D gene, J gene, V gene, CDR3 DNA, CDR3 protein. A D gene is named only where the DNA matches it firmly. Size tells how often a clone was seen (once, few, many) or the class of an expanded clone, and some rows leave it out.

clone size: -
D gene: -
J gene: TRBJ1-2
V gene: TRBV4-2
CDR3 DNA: TGTGCCAGCAGCCAAGATGGGGTCGCGGGGGGCCGGGGCTACACCTTC
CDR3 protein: CASSQDGVAGGRGYTF

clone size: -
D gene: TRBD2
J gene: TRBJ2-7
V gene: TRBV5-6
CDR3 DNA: TGTGCCAGCAGTGGGACTAGCGGGAGTAGAAAGTACTTC
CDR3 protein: CASSGTSGSRKYF

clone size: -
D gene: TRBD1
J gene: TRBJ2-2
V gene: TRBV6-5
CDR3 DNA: TGTGCCAGCAGCCAAGGGGGCCCCGGGGAGCTGTTTTTT
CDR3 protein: CASSQGGPGELFF

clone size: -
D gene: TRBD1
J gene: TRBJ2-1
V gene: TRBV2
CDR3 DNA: TGTGCCAGCAGGCGGGACAGGTACAATGAGCAGTTCTTC
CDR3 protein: CASRRDRYNEQFF

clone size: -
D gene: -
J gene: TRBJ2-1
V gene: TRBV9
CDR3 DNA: TGTGCCAGCAGCGTAGGTGATAGCCCGAGGGGCAATGAGCAGTTCTTC
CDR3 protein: CASSVGDSPRGNEQFF

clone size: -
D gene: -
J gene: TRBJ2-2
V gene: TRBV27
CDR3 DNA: TGTGCCAGCAGTTTCCAACAGGCCGGGGAGCTGTTTTTT
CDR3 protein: CASSFQQAGELFF

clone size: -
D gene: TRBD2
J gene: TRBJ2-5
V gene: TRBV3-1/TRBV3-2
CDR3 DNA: TGTGCCAGCAGCCCCGGCGCTAGCGGGCAAGAGACCCAGTACTTC
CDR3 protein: CASSPGASGQETQYF

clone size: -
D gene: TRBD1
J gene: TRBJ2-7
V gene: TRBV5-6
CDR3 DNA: TGTGCCAGCAGCTTTGACGGACCGGGACAGAGTTACTACGAGCAGTACTTC
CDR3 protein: CASSFDGPGQSYYEQYF

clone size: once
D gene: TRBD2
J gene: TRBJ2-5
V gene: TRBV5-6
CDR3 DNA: TGTGCCAGCAGCTCGGGGGAGGGGCGTTACGAGACCCAGTACTTC
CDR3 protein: CASSSGEGRYETQYF

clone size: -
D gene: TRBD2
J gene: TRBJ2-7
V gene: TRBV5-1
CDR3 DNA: TGCGCCAGCAGCTCACAGGCGGGGGTCGGCGAGCAGTACTTC
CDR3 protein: CASSSQAGVGEQYF

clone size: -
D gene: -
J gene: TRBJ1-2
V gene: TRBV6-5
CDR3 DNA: TGTGCCAGCAGTCGGTCTAACTATGGCTACACCTTC
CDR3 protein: CASSRSNYGYTF

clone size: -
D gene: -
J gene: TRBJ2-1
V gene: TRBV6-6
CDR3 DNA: TGTGCCAGCAGCTATACTCGGTGGGAGCAGTTCTTC
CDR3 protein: CASSYTRWEQFF

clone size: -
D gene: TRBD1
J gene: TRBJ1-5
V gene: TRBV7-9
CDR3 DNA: TGTGCCAGCAGCTTAGGGACAGGGGATCTCAATCAGCCCCAGCATTTT
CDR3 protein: CASSLGTGDLNQPQHF

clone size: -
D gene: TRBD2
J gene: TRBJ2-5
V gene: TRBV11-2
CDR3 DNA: TGTGCCAGCAGCCTAGTGGGGCGGGAGGAAGAGACCCAGTACTTC
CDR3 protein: CASSLVGREEETQYF

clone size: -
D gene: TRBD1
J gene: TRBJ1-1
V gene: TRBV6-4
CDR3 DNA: TGTGCCAGCAGCCGGACAGGGTATTTAACTGAAGCTTTCTTT
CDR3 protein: CASSRTGYLTEAFF

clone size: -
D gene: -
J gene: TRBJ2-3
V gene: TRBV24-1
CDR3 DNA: TGTGCCACCAGTGATCGTCCCCAGGATACGCAGTATTTT
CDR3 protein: CATSDRPQDTQYF

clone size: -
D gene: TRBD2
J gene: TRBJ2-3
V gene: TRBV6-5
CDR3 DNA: TGTGCCAGCAGGGGACTAGCGGGAGGCACAGATACGCAGTATTTT
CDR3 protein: CASRGLAGGTDTQYF

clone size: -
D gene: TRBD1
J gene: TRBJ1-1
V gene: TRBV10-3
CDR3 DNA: TGTGCCATCAGTGAGGATGGGAGACAGGGTACGACTGAAGCTTTCTTT
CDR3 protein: CAISEDGRQGTTEAFF

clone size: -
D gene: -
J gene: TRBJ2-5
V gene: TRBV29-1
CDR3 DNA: TGCAGCGTACTCCTTGGGGAGACCCAGTACTTC
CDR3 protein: CSVLLGETQYF

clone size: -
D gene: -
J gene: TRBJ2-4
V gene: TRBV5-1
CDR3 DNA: TGCGCCAGCAGCCCGCTACTAGCCAAAAACATTCAGTACTTC
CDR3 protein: CASSPLLAKNIQYF

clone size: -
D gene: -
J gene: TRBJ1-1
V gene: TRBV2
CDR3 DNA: TGTGCCAGCCTATCCTTAATGAACACTGAAGCTTTCTTT
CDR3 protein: CASLSLMNTEAFF

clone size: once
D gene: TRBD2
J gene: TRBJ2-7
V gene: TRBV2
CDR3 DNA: TGTGCCAGCAGTGAAAATTCGGTTAGCGGGTACAGCTCCTACGAGCAGTACTTC
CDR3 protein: CASSENSVSGYSSYEQYF

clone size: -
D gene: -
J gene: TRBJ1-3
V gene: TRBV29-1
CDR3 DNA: TGCAGCGTTGACTGGGGTGGAAACACCATATATTTT
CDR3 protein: CSVDWGGNTIYF

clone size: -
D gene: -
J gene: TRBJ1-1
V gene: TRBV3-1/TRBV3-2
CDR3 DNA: TGTGCCAGCAGCCACGGGATCGGCACTGAAGCTTTCTTT
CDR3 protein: CASSHGIGTEAFF

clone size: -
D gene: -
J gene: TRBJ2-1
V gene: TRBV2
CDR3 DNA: TGTGCCAGCAGGTTCGGCAGCACTGAGCAGTTCTTC
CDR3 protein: CASRFGSTEQFF

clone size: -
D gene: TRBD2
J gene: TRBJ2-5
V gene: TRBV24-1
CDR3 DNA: TGTGCCACCAGTGATCCTCGGACTAGCGGGGAGACCCAGTACTTC
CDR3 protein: CATSDPRTSGETQYF

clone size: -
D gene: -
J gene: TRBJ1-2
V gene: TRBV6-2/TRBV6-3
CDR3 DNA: TGTGCCAGCAGTTACGGCGACTATGGCTACACCTTC
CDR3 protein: CASSYGDYGYTF

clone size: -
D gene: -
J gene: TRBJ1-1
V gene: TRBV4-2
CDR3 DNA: TGTGCCAGCAGCCAAGAAATCGGCGGGAACACTGAAGCTTTCTTT
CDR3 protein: CASSQEIGGNTEAFF

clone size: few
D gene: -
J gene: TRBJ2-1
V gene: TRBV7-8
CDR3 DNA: TGTGCCAGCAGCTTAGTTTCCGGGACAAGCTCCTACAATGAGCAGTTCTTC
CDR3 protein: CASSLVSGTSSYNEQFF

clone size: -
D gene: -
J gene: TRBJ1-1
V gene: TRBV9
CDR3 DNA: TGTGCCAGCAGCCCCATGGGGGGCGGCACTGAAGCTTTCTTT
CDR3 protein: CASSPMGGGTEAFF

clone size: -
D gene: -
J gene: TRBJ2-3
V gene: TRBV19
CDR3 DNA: TGTGCCAGTAGTGTCCTAGCTTTCACAGATACGCAGTATTTT
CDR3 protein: CASSVLAFTDTQYF

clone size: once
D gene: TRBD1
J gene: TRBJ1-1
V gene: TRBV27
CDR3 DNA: TGTGCCAGCAGTTCAGGGGGGATCGCTTTCTTT
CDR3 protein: CASSSGGIAFF

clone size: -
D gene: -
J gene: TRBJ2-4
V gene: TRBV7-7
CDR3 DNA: TGTGCTAGCAGCTTACGGTCCGACGGAGAAGCCAAAAACATTCAGTACTTC
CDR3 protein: CASSLRSDGEAKNIQYF

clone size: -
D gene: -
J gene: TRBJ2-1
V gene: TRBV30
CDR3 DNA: TGTGCCTGGACGATGGGGTTGGAGCAGTTCTTC
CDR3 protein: CAWTMGLEQFF

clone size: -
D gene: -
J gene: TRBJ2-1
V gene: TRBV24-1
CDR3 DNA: TGTGCCACCAGTGACTGGGACATAAGGTCCGACAATGAGCAGTTCTTC
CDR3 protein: CATSDWDIRSDNEQFF

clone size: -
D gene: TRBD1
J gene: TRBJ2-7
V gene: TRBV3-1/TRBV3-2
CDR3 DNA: TGTGCCAGCAGCCAGGTAGACAGGGATGTGTACTTC
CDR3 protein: CASSQVDRDVYF

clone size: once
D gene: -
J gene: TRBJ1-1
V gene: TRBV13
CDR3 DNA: TGTGCCAGCACCTTAGGGGGGAACACTGAAGCTTTCTTT
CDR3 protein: CASTLGGNTEAFF

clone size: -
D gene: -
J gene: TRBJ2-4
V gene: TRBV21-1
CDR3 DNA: TGTGCCAGCAGCAAAGTGTCGGAACAGCCGCTAGCCAAAAACATTCAGTACTTC
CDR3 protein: CASSKVSEQPLAKNIQYF

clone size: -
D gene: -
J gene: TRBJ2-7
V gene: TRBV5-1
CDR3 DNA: TGCGCCAGCAGCTTGGCTGGGTTCGAGCAGTACTTC
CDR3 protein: CASSLAGFEQYF

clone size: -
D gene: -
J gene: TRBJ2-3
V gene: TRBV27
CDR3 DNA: TGTGCCAGCAGTTTATCTGCAGGCCCAGATACGCAGTATTTT
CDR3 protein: CASSLSAGPDTQYF

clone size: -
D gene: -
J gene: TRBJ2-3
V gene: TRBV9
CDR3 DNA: TGTGCCAGCAGCGTAAAAGATACGCAGTATTTT
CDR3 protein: CASSVKDTQYF

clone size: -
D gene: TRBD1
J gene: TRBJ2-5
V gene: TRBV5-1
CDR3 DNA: TGCGCCAGCAGGCGTGGACAGGGTTTGGAGACCCAGTACTTC
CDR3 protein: CASRRGQGLETQYF

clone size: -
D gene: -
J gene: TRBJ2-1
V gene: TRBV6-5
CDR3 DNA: TGTGCCAGCAGTCGCGGGCCCCTCAATGAGCAGTTCTTC
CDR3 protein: CASSRGPLNEQFF

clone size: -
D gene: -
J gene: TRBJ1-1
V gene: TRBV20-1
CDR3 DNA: TGCAGTGCTAGTCATGGGGCGCGGATTCGGGCTGAAGCTTTCTTT
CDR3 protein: CSASHGARIRAEAFF

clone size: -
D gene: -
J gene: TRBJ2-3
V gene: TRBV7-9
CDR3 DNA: TGTGCCAGCAGCCCAACGACGGGCCCGGCAGATACGCAGTATTTT
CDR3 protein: CASSPTTGPADTQYF

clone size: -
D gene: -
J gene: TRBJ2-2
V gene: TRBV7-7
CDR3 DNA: TGTGCTAGCAGCTTAGAGCCGGGACTCGCGAACACCGGGGAGCTGTTTTTT
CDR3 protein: CASSLEPGLANTGELFF

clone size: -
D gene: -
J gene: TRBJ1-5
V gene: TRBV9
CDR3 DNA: TGTGCCAGCAGCGGTGGGGGGGCGAATCAGCCCCAGCATTTT
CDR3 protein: CASSGGGANQPQHF

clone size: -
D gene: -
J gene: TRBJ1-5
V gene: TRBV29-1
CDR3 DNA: TGCAGCGTTGCAGAGCGGAGCAATCAGCCCCAGCATTTT
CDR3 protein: CSVAERSNQPQHF

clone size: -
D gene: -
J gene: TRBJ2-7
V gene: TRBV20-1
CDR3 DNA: TGCAGTGCTAGTCGGCTTAACTACGAGCAGTACTTC
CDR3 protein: CSASRLNYEQYF

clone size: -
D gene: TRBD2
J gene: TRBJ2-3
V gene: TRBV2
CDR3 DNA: TGTGCCAGCAGTACCGAGGGACTAGCGGGACCAGATACGCAGTATTTT
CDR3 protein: CASSTEGLAGPDTQYF

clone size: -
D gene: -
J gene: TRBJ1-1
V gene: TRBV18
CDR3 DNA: TGTGCCAGCTCACCACTTGGCAGGGACACTGAAGCTTTCTTT
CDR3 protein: CASSPLGRDTEAFF

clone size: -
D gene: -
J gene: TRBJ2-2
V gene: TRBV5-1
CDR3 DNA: TGCGCCAGCAGCTTGTCACAGGGATTCACCGGGGAGCTGTTTTTT
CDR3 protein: CASSLSQGFTGELFF

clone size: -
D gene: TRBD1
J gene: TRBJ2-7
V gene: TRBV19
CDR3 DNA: TGTGCCAGTAGTAGGGACAGCTACGAGCAGTACTTC
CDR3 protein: CASSRDSYEQYF

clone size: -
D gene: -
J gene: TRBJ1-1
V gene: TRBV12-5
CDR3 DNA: TGTGCTAGTGGTTCCGCAGGAGAAAAAAACACTGAAGCTTTCTTT
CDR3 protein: CASGSAGEKNTEAFF

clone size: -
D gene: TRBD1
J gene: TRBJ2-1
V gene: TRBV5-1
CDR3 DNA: TGCGCCAGCAGCCCGGGACAGCCCTACAATGAGCAGTTCTTC
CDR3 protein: CASSPGQPYNEQFF

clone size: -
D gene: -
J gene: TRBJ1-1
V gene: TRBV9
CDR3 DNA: TGTGCCAGCAGCCCTCAACAGGACCTCATGAACACTGAAGCTTTCTTT
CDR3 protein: CASSPQQDLMNTEAFF

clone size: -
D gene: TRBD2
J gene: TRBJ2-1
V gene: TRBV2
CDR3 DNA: TGTGCCAGCAATAGCGGGAGGGCGGGTAATGAGCAGTTCTTC
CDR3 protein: CASNSGRAGNEQFF

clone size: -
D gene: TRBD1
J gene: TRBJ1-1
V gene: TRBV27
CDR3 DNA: TGTGCCAGCAGTCACCGGACAGGCAGAGGAACTGAAGCTTTCTTT
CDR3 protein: CASSHRTGRGTEAFF

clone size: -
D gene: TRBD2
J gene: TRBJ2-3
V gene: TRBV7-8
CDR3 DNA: TGTGCCAGCAGCTTCGGGACTAGCGGGAGGGTCACAGATACGCAGTATTTT
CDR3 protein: CASSFGTSGRVTDTQYF

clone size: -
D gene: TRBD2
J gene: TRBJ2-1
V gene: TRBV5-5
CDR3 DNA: TGTGCCAGCAACCGACTAGCGGGATGGAATGAGCAGTTCTTC
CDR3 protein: CASNRLAGWNEQFF